The rows below give T cell receptor beta chains drawn from one sample of a study of CD8 T cells in ankylosing spondylitis. Each CDR3 protein gets one entry after TCRdb re-called the 5' RACE reads with MiXCR. The table records roughly 670,000 distinct CDR3 sequences, under 20% of them present only once. What was sequenced was blood, either unsorted or a sorted T cell fraction (not recorded which). The receptor set was obtained from a male donor with ankylosing spondylitis. Each CDR3 is given with its conserved first and last residue. A D gene is named only where the DNA matches it firmly. Clone size is stated in some rows and not others, as once, few, many or a class when expanded.

DNA	CDR3	V	J	D	size
TGTGCCAGCAGCGTACAGGGGGGTCTGGATACGCAGTATTTT	CASSVQGGLDTQYF	TRBV9	TRBJ2-3	NA	NA
TGTGCCAGCAGCCCAACCGGGACTAGCGGGAGTTTCTACGAGCAGTACTTC	CASSPTGTSGSFYEQYF	TRBV13	TRBJ2-7	TRBD2	NA
TGCAGTGCTAGAGATCGCCGTGGGCTAGCGGGATCAGATACGCAGTATTTT	CSARDRRGLAGSDTQYF	TRBV20-1	TRBJ2-3	TRBD2	NA
TGTGCCAGCAGTTCCGGACAGGGGGCTAGTGGCTACACCTTC	CASSSGQGASGYTF	TRBV12-3/TRBV12-4	TRBJ1-2	TRBD1	NA
TGTGCCAGCAGCTCAACTAGGGACAGAAACAATCAGCCCCAGCATTTT	CASSSTRDRNNQPQHF	TRBV7-8	TRBJ1-5	TRBD1	few
TGTGCCAGCAGCCACACAGGGACGTCCCCCTACGAGCAGTACTTC	CASSHTGTSPYEQYF	TRBV3-1	TRBJ2-7	NA	NA
TGTGCCAGCAGGAGGACAGGGGGATACTACGAGCAGTACTTC	CASRRTGGYYEQYF	TRBV14	TRBJ2-7	TRBD1	many
TGTGCCAGCAGCGAAGGACAGGGTGTTAGCACAGATACGCAGTATTTT	CASSEGQGVSTDTQYF	TRBV11-2	TRBJ2-3	TRBD1	few
TGCGCCAGCAGCCAAGCCCCGACTAGCGGGAACAAAAACATTCAGTACTTC	CASSQAPTSGNKNIQYF	TRBV4-1	TRBJ2-4	TRBD2	NA
TGTGCCAGCAGTGAGGAGACAGGCTATAGCACAGATACGCAGTATTTT	CASSEETGYSTDTQYF	TRBV2	TRBJ2-3	NA	NA
TGCGCCAGCAGCCAAGGAGATTCTAGCGGGTCCTACAATGAGCAGTTCTTC	CASSQGDSSGSYNEQFF	TRBV4-3	TRBJ2-1	TRBD2	many
TGCAGCGCCCAGCCCCAGGGAAACACCATATATTTT	CSAQPQGNTIYF	TRBV29-1	TRBJ1-3	NA	few
TGTGCCAGCAGTTGGGACAGGCCCTCTGGGGCCAACGTCCTGACTTTC	CASSWDRPSGANVLTF	TRBV12-3/TRBV12-4	TRBJ2-6	TRBD1	NA
TGTGCCAGTAGTTTTCTGGGGGATCAGCCCCAGCATTTT	CASSFLGDQPQHF	TRBV19	TRBJ1-5	NA	few
TGTGCCAGCAGTATCTACCTAGCGGGGGTGGAGACCCAGTACTTC	CASSIYLAGVETQYF	TRBV12-3/TRBV12-4	TRBJ2-5	TRBD2	many
TGTGCCAGCAGACCTAAACGGGACAGGGGTCCGGACACTGAAGCTTTCTTT	CASRPKRDRGPDTEAFF	TRBV25-1	TRBJ1-1	TRBD1	NA
TGTGCCAGCAGCTACGCCCGGGACAGGTGGGGCTACACCTTC	CASSYARDRWGYTF	TRBV7-2	TRBJ1-2	TRBD1	NA
TGTGCCAGTGGGGGGGATAATCAGCCCCAGCATTTT	CASGGDNQPQHF	TRBV6-1	TRBJ1-5	NA	few
TGTGCCAGCAGTGAAGGGCGACTAGCGGGAGCCTACGAGCAGTACTTC	CASSEGRLAGAYEQYF	TRBV2	TRBJ2-7	TRBD2	many
TGCAGCGTCCAGGGGGACAATCAGCCCCAGCATTTT	CSVQGDNQPQHF	TRBV29-1	TRBJ1-5	TRBD1	NA
TGCGCCAGCATTACTAGCGGGGGCTCCTACGAGCAGTACTTC	CASITSGGSYEQYF	TRBV10-2	TRBJ2-7	TRBD2	NA
TGCGCCAGCAGCCAATCGCCGTGGGGGGCCTACGAGCAGTACTTC	CASSQSPWGAYEQYF	TRBV4-1	TRBJ2-7	NA	few
TGTGCCAGCAGCTTAGGCCCGGGACTTAGTCTTCTGAGCACAGATACGCAGTATTTT	CASSLGPGLSLLSTDTQYF	TRBV13	TRBJ2-3	NA	NA
TGTGCCAGCAGTGAAGGGCAGGATAGCAATCAGCCCCAGCATTTT	CASSEGQDSNQPQHF	TRBV2	TRBJ1-5	NA	few
TGTGCCACCAGTGATTCGGGCCTTGAGGAGACCCAGTACTTC	CATSDSGLEETQYF	TRBV24-1	TRBJ2-5	NA	NA